The 23 T cell receptor beta chains below come from one sample, sequenced in a study of blood T cell repertoires in COVID-19. Profiled with immunoSEQ multiplex PCR; TCRdb holds only in-frame clones, not every one. The table shows 200,000 to 250,000 clones, with about 90% occurring only once. The sample was PBMCs or T cells enriched from blood (not recorded which). The receptors shown here come from a young man who had recovered from COVID-19.

The V and J genes are TRBV11-2 and TRBJ2-1, with D unresolved. The CDR3 runs 14 residues. Germline V CDR1 and CDR2: SGHAT, FQNNGV. Trimming pared 5 bases from V and 6 bases from J, leaving 14 bases between. CDR3 sequence (DNA): TGTGCCAGCAGCCGCAAAAATGGCGGCAATGAGCAGTTCTTC. Translation gives CASSRKNGGNEQFF.

A single count supports this clone. The rearrangement uses TRBV2 and TRBJ2-7; the match to TRBD2 covers 10 bases. V lost 6 bases, J lost 4 bases, and 9 bases stayed unmatched. Germline CDR1 reads SNHLY; CDR2 reads FYNNEI. The CDR3 is made up of 15 amino acids. This CDR3 reads CASRVASGGVYEQYF. The CDR3 DNA follows: TGTGCCAGCAGGGTCGCTAGCGGGGGTGTATACGAGCAGTACTTC.

This chain uses TRBV7-9 with TRBJ1-2; TRBD1 aligns across 9 bases. Germline CDR1 SEHNR, CDR2 FQNEAQ (reference sequence). V was clipped by 1 base and J by 9 bases; unmatched bases: 6. This CDR3 is 14 amino acids long. This CDR3 reads CASSLGTGELSYTF. CDR3 in DNA: TGTGCCAGCAGCTTAGGGACAGGGGAGTTGAGCTACACCTTC.

CDR3 residues: CASSTSELYGYTF. CDR3 sequence (DNA): TGCGCCAGCAGCACCTCTGAGCTCTATGGCTACACCTTC. The chain links TRBV5-1 to TRBJ1-2; no clear D. The CDR3 is 13 amino acids. Germline CDR1 is SGHRS and CDR2 is YFSETQ. Trimming removed 4 bases from V and 4 bases from J, with 11 bases in between.

The chain is built from TRBV9 and TRBJ2-3, with D possibly TRBD1 on 8 matching bases. The CDR3 has 15 residues. Trimming pared 4 bases from V and 1 base from J, leaving 13 bases between. Germline CDR1 and CDR2: SGDLS and YYNGEE. Here the CDR3 reads CASSTGGDRTDTQYF. Here the CDR3 DNA reads TGTGCCAGCAGCACAGGGGGGGATCGCACAGATACGCAGTATTTT.

The rearrangement joins TRBV28 to TRBJ1-5, with D maybe TRBD1 (6 bases). Germline V gene data show CDR1 as MDHEN and CDR2 as SYDVKM. V was clipped by 3 bases and J by 7 bases, with 16 bases between them. The CDR3 is 15 residues long. The CDR3 DNA is TGTGCCAGCAGTTTTCGTCGGGGGGCCCAGCAGCCCCAGCATTTT. Its protein is CASSFRRGAQQPQHF.

The CDR3 DNA reads as TGTGCCAGTAGTATCGCTAGCGGGAGCCAACCTCAGGGGAATGAGCAGTTCTTC. The encoded protein is CASSIASGSQPQGNEQFF. This chain joins TRBV19 and TRBJ2-1; 10 bases match TRBD2. The V gene's germline CDR1 is LNHDA and CDR2 SQIVND (reference sequence). The CDR3 spans 18 residues. V shed 3 bases and J 7 bases; nucleotides not matched to a gene: 15.

Note on this clone: Other DNA sequences in the same sample also yield this CDR3. The chain links TRBV6-5 to TRBJ2-7, with 11 bases identical to TRBD1. Per germline, CDR1 MNHEY and CDR2 SVGAGI. This CDR3 has 15 residues. The V segment lost 0 bases and the J segment 4 bases; nucleotides outside the gene matches: 2. In DNA form, the CDR3 reads TGTGCCAGCAGTTACTCCGGGACAGGGGGTTACGAGCAGTACTTC. It translates to CASSYSGTGGYEQYF.

The rearrangement uses TRBV28 and TRBJ1-1; perhaps TRBD1 as D (6 bases). The V end lost 8 bases, the J end lost 4 bases, and 14 bases lay between the germline ends. CDR3 length: 13 residues. The germline CDR1 and CDR2 sequences are MDHEN and SYDVKM. The CDR3 sequence: CASAGGQGTEAFF. CDR3 sequence (DNA): TGTGCCAGCGCGGGGGGGCAGGGCACTGAAGCTTTCTTT.

J is TRBJ1-5 and V is TRBV23-1; perhaps TRBD1 as D (5 bases). TRBV23-1 is noted as an ORF with a role that remains uncertain. The V and J ends lost 4 bases and 4 bases respectively, with 8 bases between them. CDR3 size: 13 residues. The CDR3 is CASSLAGNQPQHF. CDR3 bases: TGCGCCAGCAGTCTCGCAGGGAATCAGCCCCAGCATTTT.

This clone was recorded only once. This rearrangement joins TRBV21-1 to TRBJ2-7; TRBD1, the table's D call, lacks a check against the DNA. TRBV21-1 is an annotated pseudogene. The CDR3 has 15 residues. The DNA for the CDR3 is TGTGCCAGCAGCAGAGAAACAGGGGGCAGGTACGAGCAGTACTTC. As protein: CASSRETGGRYEQYF.

This chain joins TRBV7-7 and TRBJ2-3; 8 bases are a match to TRBD2. V was clipped by 2 bases and J by 3 bases; unmatched bases: 4. The germline V gene encodes CDR1 SSHAT and CDR2 FNYEAQ (reference sequence). The CDR3 consists of 15 residues. Here the CDR3 reads CASSLMAGGTDTQYF. The CDR3 coding sequence is TGTGCCAGCAGCTTAATGGCGGGAGGAACAGATACGCAGTATTTT.

The V gene is TRBV28, the J gene TRBJ2-3; 10 positions agree with TRBD1. Germline V lookup: CDR1 MDHEN, CDR2 SYDVKM. V lost 8 bases, J lost 3 bases, and 8 bases stayed unmatched. The CDR3 extends over 15 amino acids. CDR3 DNA sequence: TGTGCCAGCTGGATACCGGGACAGGGGACAGATACGCAGTATTTT. This codes for CASWIPGQGTDTQYF.

The V call is TRBV29-1, the J call TRBJ2-1; 7 bases agree with TRBD1. Germline-derived CDR1 and CDR2 are SQVTM and ANQGSEA. CDR3 length equals 13 residues. The V and J ends lost 6 bases and 0 bases, in that order; junction bases with no gene match: 2. The CDR3 protein is CSVQGSSYNEQFF. CDR3 coding DNA: TGCAGCGTACAGGGGAGCTCCTACAATGAGCAGTTCTTC.

This sequence joins TRBV2 and TRBJ2-4; weak D call: TRBD2 (5 bases). The CDR3 runs to 12 residues. Trimming removed 6 bases at V and 7 bases at J, with 10 bases between. Germline values: CDR1 SNHLY, CDR2 FYNNEI. DNA for the CDR3: TGTGCCAGCAGAGACTATGGGAACATTCAGTACTTC. The encoded protein is CASRDYGNIQYF.

The count of this clone is one. J is TRBJ2-1 and V is TRBV24-1; no clear D. Trimming removed 2 bases from V and 7 bases from J, with 14 bases in between. This CDR3 is built from 15 residues. Germline CDR1 KGHDR, CDR2 SFDVKD. CDR3 residues: CATSDSWSHQNEQFF. CDR3 DNA: TGTGCCACCAGTGATTCCTGGTCCCACCAGAATGAGCAGTTCTTC.

The chain employs TRBV5-5 and TRBJ1-4; no clear D. The germline V gene has CDR1 SGHKS and CDR2 YYEKEE (reference sequence). The CDR3 runs to 13 residues. V was clipped by 4 bases and J by 8 bases, with 12 bases between them. This CDR3 is CASSGPISEKLFF. CDR3 nucleotides: TGTGCCAGCAGCGGCCCCATATCGGAAAAACTGTTTTTT.

The chain has TRBV2 and TRBJ1-1; 7 bases are a match to TRBD1. Germline CDR1 reads SNHLY; CDR2 reads FYNNEI. The CDR3 loop spans 14 amino acids. Trimming removed 6 bases from V and 1 base from J; junction bases left unmatched: 5. In nucleotides, the CDR3 is TGTGCCAGCAGGTCCGGGACAGCGAACACTGAAGCTTTCTTT. Amino acid sequence: CASRSGTANTEAFF.

This clone was recorded only once. This chain connects TRBV10-3 to TRBJ2-7; 9 bases map to TRBD2. The trim removed 5 bases at V and 6 bases at J, leaving 14 bases unmatched. The CDR3 extends over 16 amino acids. Germline V CDR1 and CDR2: ENHRY, SYGVKD. The CDR3 DNA reads TGTGCCATCAGTCTCGGGGCTAGCGGGATCCAGGGCGAGCAGTACTTC. Translating it yields CAISLGASGIQGEQYF.

The rearrangement links TRBV9 to TRBJ1-1; TRBD1 aligns across 8 bases. This CDR3 has 14 amino acids. CDR1 is SGDLS, CDR2 YYNGEE, per germline. J lost 1 base, V lost 3 bases, and 2 bases had no gene match. CDR3 DNA: TGTGCCAGCAGCGCCGGGACAGGGAACACTGAAGCTTTCTTT. Its protein is CASSAGTGNTEAFF.

J is TRBJ1-5 and V is TRBV19; TRBD1 matches 10 bases. With 7 bases clipped from V and 0 bases from J, the junction kept 6 bases outside the gene matches. The CDR3 sequence is 16 residues long. Germline V gene lookup returns CDR1 LNHDA and CDR2 SQIVND (reference sequence). The CDR3 DNA follows: TGTGCCAGTATTGACCGGGACAGGGGTAGCAATCAGCCCCAGCATTTT. It specifies CASIDRDRGSNQPQHF.

J is TRBJ1-1 and V is TRBV29-1, with unresolved D. The CDR3 sequence is 13 residues long. V lost 7 bases to trimming and J lost 2 bases, with 14 bases between them. The germline V gene has CDR1 SQVTM and CDR2 ANQGSEA. The CDR3 DNA sequence: TGCAGCGCGAGCCTTAGCCTAAACACTGAAGCTTTCTTT. Its translation is CSASLSLNTEAFF.

This clone showed up just a few times. The chain joins TRBV13 to TRBJ2-1; 13 bases agree with TRBD2. The CDR3 loop spans 15 amino acids. The germline V gene encodes CDR1 PRHDT and CDR2 FYEKMQ (reference sequence). Trimming took 3 bases from V and 9 from J; bases not matched to a gene: 5. The CDR3 sequence is CASSFTSGGAVEQFF. CDR3 nucleotide sequence: TGTGCCAGCAGCTTTACTAGCGGGGGGGCAGTTGAGCAGTTCTTC.